This T cell receptor beta chain derives from a study of blood T cells in healthy people across ages. Germline-derived CDR1 and CDR2 are SGHTA and FQGNSA. Germline trimming cut 6 bases from V and 4 bases from J; bases unmatched to any gene: 5. CDR3 length: 13 amino acids. For the second PCR, which ran for about 7 to 12 cycles, a sample-barcoded 5' primer and a J-beta primer mix were used. Every single cDNA molecule received a tag from a template-switch adaptor with 12 random nucleotides. MiXCR was run by TCRdb on the 5' RACE reads, yielding one entry per CDR3 protein. The table has about 1 million distinct CDR3 sequences, about 23% seen once; the top ten hold less than 0.85%. Overall study results and limits: Not knowing donor CMV status may have confounded expanded clonotype changes.

Only a few counts were recorded for this clonotype. Its antigen is still unknown. The same specimen was also included in a second study, on T cells of mothers and their children.

Sample: blood. The chain has TRBV7-2 and TRBJ1-1, with TRBD1 identical over 7 bases. The sequence came from a girl aged 2 to 9 in good health. The CDR3 region is CASSYDRVTEAFF. The CDR3 region has the DNA TGTGCCAGCAGTTATGACAGGGTCACTGAAGCTTTCTTT. Based on the CDR3 plus reference TRBV7-2 and TRBJ1-1, the full variable domain is GAGVSQSPSNKVTEKGKDVELRCDPISGHTALYWYRQSLGQGLEFLIYFQGNSAPDKSGLPSDRFSAERTGGSVSTLTIQRTQQEDSAVYLCASSYDRVTEAFFGQGTRLTVV.